Given below is one T cell receptor beta chain in context. The data originate from a study of OX40 agonist ivuxolimab in advanced cancers. Libraries were prepared by immunoSEQ multiplex PCR; TCRdb keeps only in-frame clonotypes and omits some of them. The sample lists about 18,000 clones; 65% to 80% were seen once. Individuals having autoimmune disease history or systemic immunosuppression were not enrolled. The germline CDR1 and CDR2 sequences are GTSNPN and SVGIG (reference sequence). V lost 1 base to trimming and J lost 9 bases, with 13 bases between them. The CDR3 consists of 13 residues. The chain couples TRBV30 to TRBJ2-1; possibly TRBD1 or TRBD2 for D (5 bases each). The TCR comes from an adult with an advanced solid tumor such as melanoma, head and neck, liver or kidney cancer. Here the sequenced sample was CD4+ or CD8+ T cells sorted from blood, taken in a trial of the OX40 agonist ivuxolimab. CDR3 sequence reads: CAWSADLGGEQFF. DNA for the CDR3: TGTGCCTGGAGTGCCGATCTTGGGGGTGAGCAGTTCTTC.